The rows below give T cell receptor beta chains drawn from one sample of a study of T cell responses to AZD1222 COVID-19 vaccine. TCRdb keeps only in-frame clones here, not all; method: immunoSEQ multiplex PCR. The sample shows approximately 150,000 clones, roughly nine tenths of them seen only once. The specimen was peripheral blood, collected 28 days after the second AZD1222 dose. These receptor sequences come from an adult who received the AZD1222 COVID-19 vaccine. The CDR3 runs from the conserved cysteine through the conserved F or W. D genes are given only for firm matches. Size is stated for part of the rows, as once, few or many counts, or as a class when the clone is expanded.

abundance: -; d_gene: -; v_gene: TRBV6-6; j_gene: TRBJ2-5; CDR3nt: TGTGCCAGCAGTTACTCGATGTCAGGGTTGACAGAGACCCAGTACTTC; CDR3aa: CASSYSMSGLTETQYF
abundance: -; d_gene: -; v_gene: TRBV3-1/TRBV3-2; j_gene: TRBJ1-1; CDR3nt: TGTGCCAGCAGGACAGGCGGACCATTCATGAACACTGAAGCTTTCTTT; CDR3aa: CASRTGGPFMNTEAFF
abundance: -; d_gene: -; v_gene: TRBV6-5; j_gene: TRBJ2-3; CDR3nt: TGTGCCAGCAGGGGCGGTAGCACAGATACGCAGTATTTT; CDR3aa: CASRGGSTDTQYF
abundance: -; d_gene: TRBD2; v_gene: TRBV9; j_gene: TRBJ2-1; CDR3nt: TGTGCCAGCAGCGTAGTTGGCACTAGCGGGGTATACAATGAGCAGTTCTTC; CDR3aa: CASSVVGTSGVYNEQFF
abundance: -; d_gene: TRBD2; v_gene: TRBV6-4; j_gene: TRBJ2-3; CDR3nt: TGTGCCAGCAGTGACGGTGCGGGGGGCCCGGCAGATACGCAGTATTTT; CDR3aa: CASSDGAGGPADTQYF
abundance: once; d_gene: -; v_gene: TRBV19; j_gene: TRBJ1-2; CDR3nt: TGTGCCAGTAGGAACGCAGGGACGGGAGGCTACACCTTC; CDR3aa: CASRNAGTGGYTF
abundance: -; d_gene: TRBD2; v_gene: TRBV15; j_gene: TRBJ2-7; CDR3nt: TGTGCCACCACCCCTAGCGGGGGGACCTACGAGCAGTACTTC; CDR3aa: CATTPSGGTYEQYF
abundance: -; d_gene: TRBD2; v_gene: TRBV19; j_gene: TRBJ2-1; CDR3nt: TGTGCCAGTAGTGGGGGGGATTTGGGTAATGAGCAGTTCTTC; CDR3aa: CASSGGDLGNEQFF
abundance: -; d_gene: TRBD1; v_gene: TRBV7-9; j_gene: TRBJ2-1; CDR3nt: TGTGCCAGCAGCCCCCCGGACAGGGTCTACAATGAGCAGTTCTTC; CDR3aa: CASSPPDRVYNEQFF
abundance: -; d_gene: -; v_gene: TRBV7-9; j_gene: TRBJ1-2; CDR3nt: TGTGCCAGCAGCTTAGTTGAGGAAGGCTACACCTTC; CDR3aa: CASSLVEEGYTF
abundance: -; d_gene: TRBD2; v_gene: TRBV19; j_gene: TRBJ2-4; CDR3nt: TGTGCCAGTAGTATCCGCGGGAGAATTTTCGAGGCTAGAAACATTCAGTACTTC; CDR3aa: CASSIRGRIFEARNIQYF
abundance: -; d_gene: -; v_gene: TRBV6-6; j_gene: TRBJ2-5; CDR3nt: TGTGCCAGCAGTTACGCGGCAGGCGGTCAAGAGACCCAGTACTTC; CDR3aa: CASSYAAGGQETQYF
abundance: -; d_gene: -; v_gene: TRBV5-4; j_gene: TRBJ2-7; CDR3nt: TGTGCCAGCAGCCCCCGGACCCGCCCCTACGAGCAGTACTTC; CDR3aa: CASSPRTRPYEQYF
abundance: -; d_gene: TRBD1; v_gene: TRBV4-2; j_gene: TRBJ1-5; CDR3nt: TGTGCCAGCAGCCAAGGACAGGGGAGTCAGCCCCAGCATTTT; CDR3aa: CASSQGQGSQPQHF
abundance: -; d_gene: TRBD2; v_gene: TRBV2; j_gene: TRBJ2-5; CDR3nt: TGTGCCACCAGAAATCTACGGGGGGTCAAGACCCAGTACTTC; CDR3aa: CATRNLRGVKTQYF
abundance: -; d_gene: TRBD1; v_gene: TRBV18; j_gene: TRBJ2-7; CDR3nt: TGTGCCAGCTCAGTCGGACAGGGGGCGAGGGCCTACGAGCAGTACTTC; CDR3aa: CASSVGQGARAYEQYF